A selection of T cell receptor beta chains follows, all from one sample in a study of Ad26.COV2.S vaccination and SARS-CoV-2 variants. Sequencing used immunoSEQ multiplex PCR; TCRdb keeps in-frame clones, though not all of them. The sample includes about 350,000 clones, less than 90% seen only once; the top ten take approximately 5.9%. The material was peripheral blood, obtained in a trial of Ad26.COV2.S vaccine versus placebo. The receptors were gathered from a person between 18 and 65 years old who received the Ad26.COV2.S COVID-19 vaccine or a placebo. Each CDR3 is given with its conserved first and last residue. Each record gives: D gene, J gene, V gene, clone size, CDR3 protein, CDR3 DNA. The D gene is left open where the match is weak. Clone size is stated in some rows and not others, as once, few, many or a class when expanded.

.	TRBJ1-2	TRBV28	.	CASSFLRDYGYTF	TGTGCCAGCAGTTTTCTCCGGGACTATGGCTACACCTTC
.	TRBJ1-6	TRBV3-1/TRBV3-2	.	CASRHSNSPLHF	TGTGCCAGCAGGCACAGTAATTCACCCCTCCACTTT
.	TRBJ2-6	TRBV9	.	CASSPQDITGFGSGANVLTF	TGTGCCAGCAGCCCTCAAGATATAACAGGGTTCGGCTCTGGGGCCAACGTCCTGACTTTC
.	TRBJ2-2	TRBV15	.	CATSRDGYWGDPDTGELFF	TGTGCCACCAGCAGAGATGGGTATTGGGGGGATCCGGACACCGGGGAGCTGTTTTTT
.	TRBJ2-2	TRBV6-5	.	CASWRGEGIAGELFF	TGTGCCAGCTGGAGGGGCGAAGGAATTGCCGGGGAGCTGTTTTTT
TRBD2	TRBJ2-7	TRBV27	.	CASRTRLAGPFYEQYF	TGTGCCAGCAGGACCCGACTAGCGGGTCCTTTCTACGAGCAGTACTTC
.	TRBJ1-2	TRBV6-5	.	CASTTRKGFHGYTF	TGTGCCAGCACCACCCGGAAAGGGTTTCATGGCTACACCTTC
TRBD2	TRBJ2-7	TRBV6-4	many	CASSLTSGSSYEQYF	TGTGCCAGCAGCCTCACTAGCGGGAGCTCCTACGAGCAGTACTTC
.	TRBJ2-5	TRBV24-1	.	CAPVGDEGQETQYF	TGTGCCCCGGTAGGGGACGAGGGGCAAGAGACCCAGTACTTC
.	TRBJ2-7	TRBV5-1	.	CASSLTNTGENEQYF	TGCGCCAGCAGCTTAACCAACACGGGGGAGAACGAGCAGTACTTC
.	TRBJ2-3	TRBV7-3	.	CASSRNRVSDTQYF	TGTGCCAGCAGCCGTAACAGGGTATCGGATACGCAGTATTTT